This paragraph reports one TCR beta chain. The table lists this clone with a few counts. Its antigen remains undetermined. No qualities accompany the bases; no much larger clone lies one base away. The immunoSEQ Assay, a bias-controlled multiplex PCR, was used to amplify TCRbeta CDR3 regions from genomic DNA. The original pipeline was this. The number of nucleated cells in each sample was estimated from the amplification of reference gene primers within the assay. Sequence reads were collapsed and filtered to measure the absolute abundance of every unique TCRbeta CDR3 rearrangement. For each sample, productive Simpson clonality was calculated as the square root of Simpson's diversity index across productive rearrangements. The source is immuneACCESS, and TCRdb retained only in-frame sequences with V and J called. Part of the clones is not carried over; for the studies checked, unresolved V genes explain less than half of this, and the remainder is unexplained. The V and J calls and clone size were taken over from that table, and D and trimming were inferred from the DNA. The sample records fewer than 150,000 clones, under 90% of which are singletons. The ten largest clonotypes hold under 4.5% of the sample.

The sample originates from a study of blood T cell repertoires in COVID-19 (dated by TCRdb to the early 2020s). Study-wide context: ImmuneRACE Cohort 3 recovered participants were defined by two consecutive negative NP/OP PCR tests, healthcare professional clearance, or symptom resolution. Sample metadata almost always included a de-identified subject ID, COVID-19 status, age in years and sex. Samples from collaborators originated in the United States, Italy and Spain and spanned both the acute and convalescent phases of COVID-19. Samples were obtained from the ongoing ImmuneRACE study (first 160 participants) and from over a thousand subjects provided by 6 global collaborators. Subjects who had been exposed to COVID-19, were actively infected with it, or had recovered from it provided the deeply sampled blood TCRbeta repertoires that made up the dataset. The prospective study material was composed of cDNA or gDNA derived from T cells, B-cell-depleted T cells, or PBMCs. Where available, HLA class I and class II types were taken from metadata supplied by the sample provider and were not determined by assay-based typing. The repertoires were released in a freely available public database intended as a resource for research on the immune response to SARS-CoV-2. Study-wide findings and limitations: Clinical and demographic metadata were provided uncurated, with the amount varying by source and participant.

Participants in the prospective study were aged roughly 18 to 95 years, lived in 24 United States geographic areas, and enrolled through a virtual design. To assign participants to cohorts, the prospective study relied on clinical history that participants themselves reported in a screening survey and a study questionnaire. Mobile phlebotomists in the prospective study collected whole blood, serum and a nasopharyngeal or oropharyngeal swab from every participant. Additional blood draws and questionnaires over an approximately 2-month period could optionally be provided by prospective study participants. Blood samples from the prospective study were shipped frozen or at room temperature prior to DNA extraction. Material: PBMCs or T cells enriched from blood (not recorded which). The sequence derives from a middle-aged man in a cohort exposed to, infected with or recovered from COVID-19 (not recorded which).

The nucleotides are TGCGCCAGCAGCCCAGTAGACGGGAAAATCCCCCTCCACTTT. The resulting protein is CASSPVDGKIPLHF. This sequence uses TRBV5-1 and TRBJ1-6, with the D gene too uncertain to name. From cysteine to phenylalanine, the CDR3 is 14 amino acids long. The retained sequence is limited to the CDR3, 42 bases, with the frame set at the first base. Via the germline V gene, CDR1 is SGHRS and CDR2 YFSETQ. V is clipped by 4 bases and J by 13 bases, and the sequence between their germline boundaries is 18 bases long.